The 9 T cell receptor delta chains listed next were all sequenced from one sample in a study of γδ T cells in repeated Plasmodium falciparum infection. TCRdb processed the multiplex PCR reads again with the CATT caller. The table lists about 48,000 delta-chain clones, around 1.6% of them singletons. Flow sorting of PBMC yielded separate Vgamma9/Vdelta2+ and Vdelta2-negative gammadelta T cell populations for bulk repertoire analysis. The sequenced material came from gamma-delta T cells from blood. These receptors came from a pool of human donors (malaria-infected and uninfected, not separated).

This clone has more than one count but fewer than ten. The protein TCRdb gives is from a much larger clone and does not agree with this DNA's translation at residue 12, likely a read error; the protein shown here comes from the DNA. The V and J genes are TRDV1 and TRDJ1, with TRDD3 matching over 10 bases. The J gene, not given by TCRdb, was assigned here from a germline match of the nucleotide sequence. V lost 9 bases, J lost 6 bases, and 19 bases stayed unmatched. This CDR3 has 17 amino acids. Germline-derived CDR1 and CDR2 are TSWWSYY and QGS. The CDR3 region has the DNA TGTGCTCTATGCTGCCCCCATACTGGGGGATCCGACCATAAACTCATCTTT. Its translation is CALCCPHTGGSDHKLIF.

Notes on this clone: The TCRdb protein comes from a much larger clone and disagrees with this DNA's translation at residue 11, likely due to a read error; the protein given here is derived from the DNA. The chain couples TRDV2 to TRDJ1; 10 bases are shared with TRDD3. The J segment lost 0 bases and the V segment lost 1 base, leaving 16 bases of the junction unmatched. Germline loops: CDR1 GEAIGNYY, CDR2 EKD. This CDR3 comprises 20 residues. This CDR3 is CACDTVLGDRDGRYTDKLIF. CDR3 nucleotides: TGTGCCTGTGACACGGTGCTGGGGGATAGGGACGGAAGGTACACCGATAAACTCATCTTT.

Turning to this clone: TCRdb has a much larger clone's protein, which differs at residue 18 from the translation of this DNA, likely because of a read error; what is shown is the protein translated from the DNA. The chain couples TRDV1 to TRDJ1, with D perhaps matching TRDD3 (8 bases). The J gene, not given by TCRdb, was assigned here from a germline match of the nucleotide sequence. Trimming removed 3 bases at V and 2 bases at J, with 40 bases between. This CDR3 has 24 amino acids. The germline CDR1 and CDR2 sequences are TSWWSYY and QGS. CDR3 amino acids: CALGDRKAFLSSYWGSRVTDKLIF. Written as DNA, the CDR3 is TGTGCTCTTGGGGATCGCAAGGCCTTCCTTTCCTCGTACTGGGGGTCCCGAGTAACCGATAAACTCATCTTT.

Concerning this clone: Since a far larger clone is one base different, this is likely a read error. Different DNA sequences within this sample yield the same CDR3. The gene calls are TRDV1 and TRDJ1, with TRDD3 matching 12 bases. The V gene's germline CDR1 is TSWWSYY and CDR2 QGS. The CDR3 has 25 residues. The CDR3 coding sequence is TGCGCTCTTGGGGAGTTCCAGAGGGGGCCTTCCGAAAAAAACTGGGGGATACCTTCCAACAGTAAACTCATCTTT. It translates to CALGEFQRGPSEKNWGIPSNSKLIF.

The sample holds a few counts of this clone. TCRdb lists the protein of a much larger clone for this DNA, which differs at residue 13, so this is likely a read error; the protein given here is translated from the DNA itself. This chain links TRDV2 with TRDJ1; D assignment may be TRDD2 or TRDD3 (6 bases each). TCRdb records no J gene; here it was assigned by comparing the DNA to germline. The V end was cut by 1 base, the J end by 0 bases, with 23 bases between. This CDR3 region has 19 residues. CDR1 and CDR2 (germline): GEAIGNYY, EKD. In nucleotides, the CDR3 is TGTGCCTGTGACACGGGATCCTACACTGGGCTACTTCACACCGATAAACTCATCTTT. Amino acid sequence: CACDTGSYTGLLHTDKLIF.

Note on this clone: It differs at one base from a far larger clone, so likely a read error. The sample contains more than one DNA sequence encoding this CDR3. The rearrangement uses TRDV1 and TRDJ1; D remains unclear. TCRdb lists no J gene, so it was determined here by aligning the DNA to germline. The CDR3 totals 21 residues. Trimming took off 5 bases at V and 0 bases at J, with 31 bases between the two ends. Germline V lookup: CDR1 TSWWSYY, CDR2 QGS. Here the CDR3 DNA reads TGTGCTCTTGGGAACCTTAGGGCCTCGGGACGGAACACCCCTTACACCGATAAACTCATCTTT. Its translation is CALGNLRASGRNTPYTDKLIF.

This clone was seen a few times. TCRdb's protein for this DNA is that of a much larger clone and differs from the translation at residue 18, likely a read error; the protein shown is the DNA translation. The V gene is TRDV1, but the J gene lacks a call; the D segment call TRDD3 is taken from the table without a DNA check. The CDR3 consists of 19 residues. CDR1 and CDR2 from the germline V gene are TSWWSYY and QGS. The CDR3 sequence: CALGELESSRSFITDKLTF. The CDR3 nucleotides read TGTGCTCTTGGGGAACTAGAGTCGTCCCGGTCCTTTATTACCGATAAACTCACCTTT.

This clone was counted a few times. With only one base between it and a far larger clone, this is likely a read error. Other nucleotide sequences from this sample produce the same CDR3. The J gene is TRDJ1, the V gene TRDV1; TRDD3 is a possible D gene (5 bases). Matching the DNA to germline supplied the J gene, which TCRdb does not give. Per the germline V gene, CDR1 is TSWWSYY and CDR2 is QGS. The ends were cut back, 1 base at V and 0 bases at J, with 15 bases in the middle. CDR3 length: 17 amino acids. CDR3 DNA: TGTGCTCTTGGGGAACCGCCGCACTGGCCCAACACCGATAAACTCATCTTT. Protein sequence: CALGEPPHWPNTDKLIF.

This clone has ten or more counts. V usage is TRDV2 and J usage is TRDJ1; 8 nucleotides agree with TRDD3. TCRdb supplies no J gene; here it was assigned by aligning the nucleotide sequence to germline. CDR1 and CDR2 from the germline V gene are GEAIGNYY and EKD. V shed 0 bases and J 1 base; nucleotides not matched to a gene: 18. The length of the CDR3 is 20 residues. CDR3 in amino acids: CACDTGGLGYALGTTDKLIF. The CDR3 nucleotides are TGTGCCTGTGACACCGGAGGTTTGGGATACGCACTAGGTACCACCGATAAACTCATCTTT.